This T cell receptor beta chain came from a study of radiotherapy plus CTLA-4 blockade in lung cancer. As for the study in general: Patients showed objective responses in 18% of cases, and disease control was achieved by approximately 30%.

On this clone itself: Its target is unknown.

Regarding the study as a whole: Reports state that early shifts in blood T cell clones, with interferon-beta, best predicted response. Clones of tumor-derived TCRs expanded in blood after radiotherapy plus ipilimumab.

Data came from immunoSEQ multiplex PCR; TCRdb stores just in-frame clones and leaves some out. The sample contains under 100,000 clones, under 85% of which appear only once. With ipilimumab providing CTLA-4 blockade, focal radiation was administered to patients who had chemo-refractory metastatic non-small-cell lung cancer. CDR3 length: 11 amino acids. The germline gives CDR1 DFQATT, CDR2 SNEGSKA (reference sequence). Sequencing used peripheral blood, obtained from a patient treated with radiotherapy plus ipilimumab. This clonotype was sampled from a human donor with non-small cell lung cancer that progressed on radiotherapy plus ipilimumab. The genes are TRBV20-1 and TRBJ2-1; D gene unclear. The CDR3 DNA sequence: TGCAGGGCCGTGCTGTACAATGAGCAGTTCTTC. Translation: CRAVLYNEQFF.